This T cell receptor (beta chain) was captured by sequencing in a study of T cell responses to AZD1222 COVID-19 vaccine. About the study: Second-dose intervals of approximately 4 or approximately 12 weeks were pooled. General study results and limits: The donors showed a predominance of white British ancestry and of females, with possible underestimation of clonal diversity. Unmutated variant regions reportedly attract nearly half of all spike-specific TCRs.

On this clone: Its target is unknown.

Sequencing was performed with immunoSEQ multiplex PCR; in TCRdb, only in-frame clones are kept and a portion is missing. The sample records 170,000 or so clones, 90% being singletons. The receptor comes from an adult in good health. The source was peripheral blood, collected on day 0 of AZD1222 vaccination.

CDR3 DNA: TGTGCCAGCGGGATGAAAGTGCTAGCGGGGGGCTACAATGAGCAGTTCTTC. This encodes CASGMKVLAGGYNEQFF. The genes are TRBV7-2 and TRBJ2-1, with 11 bases lining up with TRBD2. There are 17 residues in the CDR3. J lost 3 bases, V lost 8 bases, and 12 bases had no gene match. Per germline, CDR1 SGHTA and CDR2 FQGNSA.